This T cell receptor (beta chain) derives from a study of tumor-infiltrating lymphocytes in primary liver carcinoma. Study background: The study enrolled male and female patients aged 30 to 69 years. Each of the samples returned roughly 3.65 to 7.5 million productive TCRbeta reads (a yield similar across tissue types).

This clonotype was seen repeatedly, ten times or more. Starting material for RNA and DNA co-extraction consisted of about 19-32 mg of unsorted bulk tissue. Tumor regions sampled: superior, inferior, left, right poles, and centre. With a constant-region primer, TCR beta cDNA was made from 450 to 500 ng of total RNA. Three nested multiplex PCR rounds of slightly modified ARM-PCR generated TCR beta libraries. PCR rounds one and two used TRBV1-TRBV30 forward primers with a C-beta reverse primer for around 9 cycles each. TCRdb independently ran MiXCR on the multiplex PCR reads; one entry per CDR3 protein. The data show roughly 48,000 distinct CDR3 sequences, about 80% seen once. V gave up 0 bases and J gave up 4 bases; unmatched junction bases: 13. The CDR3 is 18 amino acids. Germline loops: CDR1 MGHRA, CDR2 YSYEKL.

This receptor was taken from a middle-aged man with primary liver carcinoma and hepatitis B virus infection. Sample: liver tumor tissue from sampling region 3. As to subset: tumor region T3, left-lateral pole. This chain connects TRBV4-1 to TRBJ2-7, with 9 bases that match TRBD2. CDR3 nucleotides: TGCGCCAGCAGCCAAGAGGGGTCCGGGACTAGCCTCAGGTACGAGCAGTACTTC. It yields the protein CASSQEGSGTSLRYEQYF.